This TCR beta chain was identified in a study of OX40 agonist ivuxolimab in advanced cancers. At the level of the study: Every 2 weeks, ivuxolimab was infused into the patients intravenously at between 0.01 and 10 mg/kg. Averaging 60 years in age, with a range of roughly 20 to 80, the cohort was more than 75% male.

General study points: Determination of antigen specificity was not performed for the expanded peripheral T cells. CD4+ T cells averaged fewer expanded clones than CD8+ T cells.

Repertoires were generated with immunoSEQ multiplex PCR, while TCRdb's copy carries only in-frame clones and drops some. The sample lists fewer than 70,000 clones, around 84% occurring once. For this clone: Its antigen remains unknown.

Between the trimmed V and J ends, which lost 4 bases and 5 bases, there was a span of 17 bases. CDR1 is LGHNA, CDR2 YSLEER, per germline. This CDR3 spans 16 amino acids. The chain joins TRBV4-3 to TRBJ2-2; a possible D gene is TRBD2 (7 bases). The sequencing used CD4+ or CD8+ T cells sorted from blood, collected in a trial of the OX40 agonist ivuxolimab. This clonotype was obtained from an adult with an advanced solid tumor such as melanoma, head and neck, liver or kidney cancer. Here the CDR3 reads CASSLGRGTETGELFF. The CDR3, as DNA: TGCGCCAGCAGCCTAGGGAGGGGGACCGAAACCGGGGAGCTGTTTTTT.